One and the same sample provided the 12 T cell receptor beta chains below, sequenced in a study of blood T cell repertoires in COVID-19. The protocol was immunoSEQ multiplex PCR, while the TCRdb copy is restricted to in-frame clones and leaves out a portion. The table records 250,000 to 350,000 clones, around 85% of them present only once. Sequencing was done on a sample of peripheral blood. The receptors shown here come from a human donor with COVID-19, enrolled during active disease. The donor label of this sample is uncertain.

This chain uses TRBV30 with TRBJ1-5; TRBD1 aligns across 9 bases. Germline-derived CDR1 and CDR2 are GTSNPN and SVGIG (reference sequence). This CDR3 comprises 15 residues. The trim removed 3 bases at V and 3 bases at J, leaving 6 bases unmatched. The CDR3 nucleotides are TGTGCCTGGAGATCACAGGGGGCCAACAATCAGCCCCAGCATTTT. Translated: CAWRSQGANNQPQHF.

This chain connects TRBV24-1 to TRBJ1-2; 9 bases map to TRBD1. V gave up 4 bases and J gave up 5 bases; unmatched junction bases: 4. Germline V lookup: CDR1 KGHDR, CDR2 SFDVKD. The CDR3 has 14 amino acids. The CDR3 DNA sequence: TGTGCCACCAGTGAGGGACAGGGAGCATATGGCTACACCTTC. Protein product: CATSEGQGAYGYTF.

This clone was seen once. CDR3 loop: CASVVRSNQPQHF. The CDR3 coding sequence is TGTGCCAGCGTTGTTCGTAGCAATCAGCCCCAGCATTTT. The V gene is TRBV2, the J gene TRBJ1-5; D gene uncertain. The length of the CDR3 is 13 residues. Trimming stripped 8 bases from V and 0 bases from J, with 8 bases between. Germline V gene lookup returns CDR1 SNHLY and CDR2 FYNNEI.

This sequence joins TRBV13 and TRBJ2-4; D is ambiguous. From germline, CDR1 is PRHDT and CDR2 FYEKMQ (reference sequence). Trimming shortened V by 5 bases and J by 1 base, and 12 bases separated the two germline ends. The CDR3 extends over 15 amino acids. The CDR3 loop is CASSIWVGAKNIQYF. The CDR3 DNA reads TGTGCCAGCAGCATTTGGGTCGGGGCCAAAAACATTCAGTACTTC.

J is TRBJ1-2 and V is TRBV19; weak D call: TRBD1 (6 bases). Germline V gives CDR1 LNHDA, CDR2 SQIVND (reference sequence). The CDR3 is made up of 14 amino acids. The V gene lost 10 bases and the J gene lost 8 bases, with 23 bases spanning the gap. CDR3 region: CATQSLPGVEGYTF. CDR3 nucleotide sequence: TGTGCCACCCAATCTCTCCCAGGGGTTGAAGGCTACACCTTC.

The chain combines TRBV5-1 with TRBJ1-3, with 7 bases fitting TRBD1. The trim removed 1 base at V and 2 bases at J, leaving 6 bases unmatched. Per germline, CDR1 SGHRS and CDR2 YFSETQ. The CDR3 loop spans 16 amino acids. The CDR3 loop is CASSLSTGNPGNTIYF. The CDR3 bases are TGCGCCAGCAGCTTGTCGACAGGGAACCCTGGAAACACCATATATTTT.

The chain carries TRBV7-2 and TRBJ1-1; 7 nucleotides agree with TRBD1. The CDR3 runs 17 residues. CDR1 and CDR2 from the germline V gene are SGHTA and FQGNSA. V shed 2 bases and J 0 bases; nucleotides not matched to a gene: 9. The CDR3 DNA follows: TGTGCCAGCAGCTTACCCGGGACAGTCCGGATGAACACTGAAGCTTTCTTT. It translates to CASSLPGTVRMNTEAFF.

The chain joins TRBV7-3 to TRBJ2-1; 7 nucleotides line up with TRBD2. V shed 4 bases, J shed 7 bases, and the junction held 7 bases outside the gene matches. The V gene's germline CDR1 is SGHTA and CDR2 FQGTGA. The CDR3 length is 14 residues. The CDR3 DNA reads as TGTGCCAGCAGCTCTCCCGGACTAGGGAATGAGCAGTTCTTC. As protein: CASSSPGLGNEQFF.

The J gene is TRBJ2-1, the V gene TRBV19; TRBD1 agrees at 9 bases. Germline lookup yields CDR1 LNHDA and CDR2 SQIVND (reference sequence). CDR3 length: 14 residues. Unmatched junction bases numbered 6, after V lost 4 bases and J lost 8 bases. This CDR3 reads CASSRGQGRHEQFF. The CDR3 DNA is TGTGCCAGTAGTAGGGGACAGGGCAGGCATGAGCAGTTCTTC.

The chain links TRBV18 to TRBJ1-5; D is possibly TRBD1 (6 bases). V was shortened by 1 base and J by 7 bases, with 8 bases between the two germline ends. The CDR3 runs to 13 residues. Germline loops: CDR1 KGHSH, CDR2 LQKENI. In nucleotides, the CDR3 is TGTGCCAGCTCACCACGCCAGGGGCAGCCCCAGCATTTT. It yields the protein CASSPRQGQPQHF.

The chain links TRBV3-1 (or the pseudogene TRBV3-2) to TRBJ2-1; maybe TRBD2 (5 bases). Germline V CDR1 and CDR2: LGHDT, YNNKEL (reference sequence). The length of the CDR3 is 15 residues. Trimming stripped 2 bases from V and 7 bases from J, with 15 bases between. The CDR3 nucleotides are TGTGCCAGCAGCCAAAACGGCCACACGGGGAATGAGCAGTTCTTC. It specifies CASSQNGHTGNEQFF.

The chain combines TRBV18 with TRBJ1-3, with D perhaps matching TRBD1 (5 bases). The CDR3 contains 20 residues. Germline CDR1 and CDR2: KGHSH and LQKENI. V dropped 1 base and J dropped 0 bases, with 22 bases sitting between them. The CDR3 protein is CASSPRGLATEGSSGNTIYF. The CDR3 nucleotides read TGTGCCAGCTCACCACGGGGATTGGCAACGGAGGGGAGCTCTGGAAACACCATATATTTT.